This TCR beta chain derives from a study of cytomegalovirus exposure and HLA in healthy donors. Study-wide findings and caveats: Later analysis identified several of the most significant clusters that appeared linked to common viral pathogens. Another analysis was done later, and it associated approximately 18,000 TCR beta sequences with HLA alleles at 0.05 false discovery rate.

Donors were ostensibly healthy at sampling, although undocumented immune exposures were probable. The V and J ends lost 8 bases and 6 bases respectively, with 8 bases between them. The CDR3 sequence is 11 residues long. Looked up from germline, CDR1 is SEHNR and CDR2 is FQNEAQ (reference sequence). PCR was performed using 60 Vbeta and 13 Jbeta primers. Clones were read by immunoSEQ multiplex PCR, and TCRdb kept only the in-frame ones, dropping some. The sample comprises approximately 110,000 clones, approximately 80% of which are singletons, and roughly 0.9% rests with the top ten. This clone was detected only once. Its specificity is unknown.

The sequence derives from a woman aged 30 to 39 in good health and CMV-seronegative. V and J are TRBV7-9 and TRBJ2-1; D perhaps matches TRBD2 (5 bases). The sample consisted of PBMCs. The CDR3 spells CASFGGNEQFF. The CDR3 DNA reads TGTGCCAGCTTCGGAGGCAATGAGCAGTTCTTC.